The rows below give T cell receptor beta chains drawn from one sample of a study of blood T cell repertoires in COVID-19. Sequenced by immunoSEQ multiplex PCR; TCRdb stores in-frame clones only, minus some. Seen here are roughly 340,000 clones, more than 70% observed once, and the top ten hold 6% to 8.5%. The specimen sequenced was peripheral blood. The receptors were sampled from a woman in her 70s with COVID-19, enrolled during active disease. CDR3s include the opening cysteine and the closing phenylalanine or tryptophan. Size is stated for part of the rows, as once, few or many counts, or as a class when the clone is expanded.

clone_size: NA
v_call: TRBV6-5
cdr3_aa: CASRGGGRSTDTQYF

clone_size: NA
v_call: TRBV24-1
cdr3_aa: CATSVGVNYGYTF

clone_size: once
v_call: TRBV7-2
cdr3_aa: CASSFAGVTEAFF

clone_size: NA
v_call: TRBV5-6
cdr3_aa: CASSLHRTGRNEKLFF

clone_size: NA
v_call: TRBV10-1
cdr3_aa: CASSESQMNSPLHF

clone_size: once
v_call: TRBV6-5
cdr3_aa: CASSPLRVGQPQHF

clone_size: NA
v_call: TRBV18
cdr3_aa: CASSPKRENTGELFF

clone_size: NA
v_call: TRBV10-3
cdr3_aa: CAITAGQASSYNEQFF

clone_size: NA
v_call: TRBV5-1
cdr3_aa: CASRSYRVEGTDTQYF

clone_size: NA
v_call: TRBV9
cdr3_aa: CASSVAGEAYEQYF

clone_size: NA
v_call: TRBV19
cdr3_aa: CASSRGGKDEQFF

clone_size: once
v_call: TRBV10-3
cdr3_aa: CAIRDRGETQYF

clone_size: NA
v_call: TRBV6-5
cdr3_aa: CASSIQGGGNQPQHF

clone_size: NA
v_call: TRBV5-1
cdr3_aa: CASSRAGQGIMNTEAFF

clone_size: NA
v_call: TRBV30
cdr3_aa: CAWSVGTGLFTDTQYF

clone_size: once
v_call: TRBV4-3
cdr3_aa: CASSQDMGAGGLRAKNIQYF

clone_size: NA
v_call: TRBV2
cdr3_aa: CASRDRGSYEQYF

clone_size: once
v_call: TRBV19
cdr3_aa: CASSIDLEGAAFF

clone_size: NA
v_call: TRBV7-9
cdr3_aa: CASSLVGAGGNEAFF

clone_size: NA
v_call: TRBV24-1
cdr3_aa: CATSDSNRDGEAFF

clone_size: NA
v_call: TRBV6-6
cdr3_aa: CASNLAGGNTGELFF

clone_size: NA
v_call: TRBV12-3/TRBV12-4
cdr3_aa: CASSSGAGELFF